Below are 22 T cell receptor beta chains sequenced from a single sample in a study of beta chain features in type 1 diabetes. General study results and limits: In every one of the four CD4+ subsets, TCRB CDR3s were moderately but significantly shorter in Type 1 diabetes patients.

Expressed TCRB transcripts were sequenced, since all the RNA that had been isolated was reverse transcribed. TCRdb's copy holds only in-frame clones and misses some; the assay was immunoSEQ multiplex PCR. Of 350,000 to 450,000 clones in the sample, roughly 12% are singletons; the top ten hold around 0.0099%. Antigens of these TCRs are unknown. The specimen sequenced was naive CD4+ T cells from blood. These receptors were collected from a woman under 30 with type 1 diabetes.

This clone was seen more than once but under ten times. J is TRBJ2-7 and V is TRBV15, with D perhaps TRBD2 (5 bases). Trimming left V 0 bases short and J 7 bases short, with 16 bases between. CDR1 is LNHNV, CDR2 YYDKDF, per germline (reference sequence). There are 15 residues in the CDR3. The CDR3 nucleotides are TGTGCCACCAGCAGAGATTCCGTGAGGGTCGGGGAGCAGTACTTC. Its protein product is CATSRDSVRVGEQYF.

The chain is built from TRBV9 and TRBJ2-3; 8 positions agree with TRBD2. From germline, CDR1 is SGDLS and CDR2 YYNGEE. Trimming took 5 bases from V and 3 from J; bases not matched to a gene: 5. This CDR3 is built from 14 residues. The CDR3 bases are TGTGCCAGCAGTGGACTAGCTCCTACAGATACGCAGTATTTT. Protein product: CASSGLAPTDTQYF.

This clone was counted only a few times. This chain joins TRBV7-2 and TRBJ2-6; D uncertain. Trimming shortened V by 5 bases and J by 0 bases, and 8 bases separated the two germline ends. The CDR3 totals 15 residues. In germline, CDR1 is SGHTA, CDR2 FQGNSA. DNA of the CDR3: TGTGCCAGCAGCCCCCGCGACTCTGGGGCCAACGTCCTGACTTTC. Translation: CASSPRDSGANVLTF.

This clone came up a few times. V gene TRBV29-1 combines with J gene TRBJ2-1; 10 nucleotides agree with TRBD1. The germline V gene has CDR1 SQVTM and CDR2 ANQGSEA. Losses at the gene ends were 8 bases for V and 6 bases for J; bases not matched to a gene: 10. The CDR3 is 14 residues long. For the CDR3, the DNA is TGCAGCTGTCAAAGGACAGGGGGGGGCAATGAGCAGTTCTTC. Translated: CSCQRTGGGNEQFF.

V usage is TRBV18 and J usage is TRBJ2-5; 8 positions match TRBD2. The trim removed 0 bases at V and 7 bases at J, leaving 10 bases unmatched. CDR3 length equals 16 residues. CDR1 and CDR2 (germline): KGHSH, LQKENI. DNA for the CDR3: TGTGCCAGCTCACCACCAGGAGCGGGGGCCCGCGGGACCCAGTACTTC. Its protein is CASSPPGAGARGTQYF.

This clone was observed a handful of times. CDR3 nucleotide sequence: TGTGCCAGCAGCTTAGTTGCATCGGGGACCCAGTACTTC. Protein product: CASSLVASGTQYF. The chain joins TRBV7-9 to TRBJ2-5; D unclear. V lost 1 base and J lost 7, with 10 bases in between. Germline CDR1 is SEHNR and CDR2 is FQNEAQ (reference sequence). The CDR3 is 13 amino acids.

This sequence joins TRBV10-3 and TRBJ1-2; D may be TRBD1 (5 bases). Germline V gene data show CDR1 as ENHRY and CDR2 as SYGVKD. The V gene lost 2 bases and the J gene lost 3 bases, with 7 bases spanning the gap. CDR3 length: 13 amino acids. The CDR3: CAISEATDYGYTF. Here the CDR3 DNA reads TGTGCCATCAGTGAGGCGACAGACTATGGCTACACCTTC.

The chain links TRBV4-3 to TRBJ2-7, with 9 bases that match TRBD1. This CDR3 is built from 14 residues. Trimming at V came to 1 base and at J to 2 bases, leaving 0 bases not matched to a gene. Germline V lookup: CDR1 LGHNA, CDR2 YSLEER. This CDR3 is CASSQGQGAYEQYF. The CDR3 DNA follows: TGCGCCAGCAGCCAAGGACAGGGGGCCTACGAGCAGTACTTC.

The sample holds a few counts of this clone. This chain connects TRBV30 to TRBJ2-1, with 7 nucleotides matching TRBD2. CDR3 length: 15 residues. In germline, CDR1 is GTSNPN, CDR2 SVGIG (reference sequence). Germline trimming cut 2 bases from V and 0 bases from J; bases unmatched to any gene: 4. In DNA form, the CDR3 reads TGTGCCTGGAGTTTCGGGGGGAGCTCCTACAATGAGCAGTTCTTC. Its translation: CAWSFGGSSYNEQFF.

V usage is TRBV28 and J usage is TRBJ1-1; unclear D gene. V was pared by 4 bases and J by 14 bases, with 14 bases between. Germline values: CDR1 MDHEN, CDR2 SYDVKM. The CDR3 runs to 11 residues. The CDR3 spells CASSYAQRVFF. Written as DNA, the CDR3 is TGTGCCAGCAGTTATGCACAGAGAGTGTTCTTT.

The genes are TRBV5-4 and TRBJ2-1; 8 bases are shared with TRBD1. In germline, CDR1 is SGHNT, CDR2 YYREEE (reference sequence). Unmatched junction bases numbered 7, after V lost 2 bases and J lost 6 bases. CDR3 length equals 15 residues. The chain's CDR3 is CASSFVDREGNEQFF. CDR3 in DNA: TGTGCCAGCAGCTTCGTGGACAGGGAAGGCAATGAGCAGTTCTTC.

J is TRBJ2-1 and V is TRBV4-2; 7 positions agree with TRBD2. Germline CDR1 is LGHNA and CDR2 is YNFKEQ. V lost 3 bases, J lost 0 bases, and 2 bases stayed unmatched. CDR3 length: 15 amino acids. The CDR3 region has the DNA TGTGCCAGCAGCCAGCGGACTAGCTCCTACAATGAGCAGTTCTTC. Residues: CASSQRTSSYNEQFF.

A few counts support this clone. The chain combines TRBV29-1 with TRBJ1-3; TRBD1 matches at 9 bases. CDR1 SQVTM and CDR2 ANQGSEA come from the germline V gene. The ends lost 5 bases at V and 9 bases at J; junction bases unmatched: 8. This CDR3 contains 13 residues. In nucleotides, the CDR3 is TGCAGCGTTCACGACAGGGGGAGAGGCACCATATATTTT. Amino acid sequence: CSVHDRGRGTIYF.

V usage is TRBV29-1 and J usage is TRBJ2-3; 7 nucleotides match TRBD2. The germline CDR1 and CDR2 sequences are SQVTM and ANQGSEA. The junction had 11 bases not matched to a gene; V was cut back by 8 bases and J by 0 bases. CDR3 length equals 15 residues. CDR3 loop: CSSSGGGGSTDTQYF. The DNA of the CDR3 is TGCAGCTCCAGCGGCGGCGGGGGAAGCACAGATACGCAGTATTTT.

The V and J genes are TRBV4-3 and TRBJ2-5, with 10 bases fitting TRBD2. From germline, CDR1 is LGHNA and CDR2 YSLEER. V lost 0 bases and J lost 3; bases outside the gene matches: 4. This CDR3 contains 16 residues. The CDR3 region is CASSQDYLAGEETQYF. The CDR3 DNA sequence: TGCGCCAGCAGCCAAGATTACCTAGCGGGGGAAGAGACCCAGTACTTC.

The chain couples TRBV7-9 to TRBJ2-6; D possibly corresponds to TRBD1 (5 bases). The CDR3 contains 17 residues. Trimming took 1 base from V and 0 from J, leaving 10 bases between them. Germline CDR1 is SEHNR and CDR2 is FQNEAQ (reference sequence). Here the CDR3 DNA reads TGTGCCAGCAGCTTAGAAGGGGCGCTCTCTGGGGCCAACGTCCTGACTTTC. It encodes CASSLEGALSGANVLTF.

In this sample, this clone turned up a few times. V usage is TRBV28 and J usage is TRBJ2-7, with D unresolved. V lost 8 bases and J 5 bases, leaving 13 bases between the germline ends. CDR1 and CDR2 (germline): MDHEN, SYDVKM. The CDR3 sequence is 12 residues long. CDR3 sequence (DNA): TGTGCCAGCCGGTTGGCAGGCCACGAGCAGTACTTC. Protein: CASRLAGHEQYF.

This clone was detected a few times. The rearrangement joins TRBV5-6 to TRBJ2-6, with D possibly TRBD1 on 5 matching bases. Germline CDR1 and CDR2: SGHDT and YYEEEE. Trimming cost V 3 bases and J 1 base, with 8 bases left between them. The CDR3 extends over 15 amino acids. The CDR3 DNA is TGTGCCAGCAGCTCAGGGTTTTCTGGGGCCAACGTCCTGACTTTC. It codes for CASSSGFSGANVLTF.

The chain joins TRBV5-1 to TRBJ2-7, with 8 bases lining up with TRBD2. The CDR3 spans 12 residues. J gave up 5 bases and V 4 bases, and 2 bases lay outside the gene matches. Germline V gene sequence: CDR1 SGHRS, CDR2 YFSETQ. CDR3 protein: CASSPGGDEQYF. The CDR3 nucleotides are TGCGCCAGCAGCCCCGGGGGGGACGAGCAGTACTTC. The complete variable domain, with remaining parts taken from reference TRBV5-1 and TRBJ2-7, reads KAGVTQTPRYLIKTRGQQVTLSCSPISGHRSVSWYQQTPGQGLQFLFEYFSETQRNKGNFPGRFSGRQFSNSRSEMNVSTLELGDSALYLCASSPGGDEQYFGPGTRLTVT.

This clone was observed a handful of times. The V gene is TRBV18, the J gene TRBJ1-1; D is uncertain. Trimming took off 6 bases at V and 2 bases at J, with 10 bases between the two ends. The CDR3 is 13 residues long. The germline V gene encodes CDR1 KGHSH and CDR2 LQKENI. The CDR3 nucleotides are TGTGCCAGCTCGATCCGGGGAAACACTGAAGCTTTCTTT. The encoded protein is CASSIRGNTEAFF.

The V and J genes are TRBV4-3 and TRBJ2-1, with 10 nucleotides matching TRBD2. V was clipped by 1 base and J by 6 bases; unmatched bases: 3. The CDR3 is 15 amino acids. CDR1 and CDR2 from the germline V gene are LGHNA and YSLEER. As DNA, the CDR3 is TGCGCCAGCAGCCAAGGACTAGCGGGCCGCAATGAGCAGTTCTTC. Protein: CASSQGLAGRNEQFF.

The V gene is TRBV18, the J gene TRBJ2-1, with D possibly TRBD2 on 5 matching bases. CDR3 length equals 13 residues. CDR1 is KGHSH and CDR2 is LQKENI in the germline V gene. With 1 base removed from V and 7 bases from J, the gap between germline ends came to 8 bases. This CDR3 reads CASSPRAENEQFF. The CDR3 nucleotides read TGTGCCAGCTCACCACGAGCGGAGAATGAGCAGTTCTTC.